The 20 T cell receptor beta chains reported below all come from one sample, sequenced in a study of blood T cell repertoires in COVID-19. The repertoire was sequenced with immunoSEQ multiplex PCR; TCRdb's copy has only in-frame clones and lacks some. Of 60,000 to 75,000 clones in the sample, 79% were seen once. Input material: peripheral blood. Receptors originate from a man between 60 and 75 years old with active or convalescent COVID-19.

The chain employs TRBV5-6 and TRBJ2-3; 11 bases agree with TRBD2. V lost 2 bases and J lost 3; bases outside the gene matches: 14. The V gene's germline CDR1 is SGHDT and CDR2 YYEEEE. The CDR3 extends over 19 amino acids. The CDR3, as DNA: TGTGCCAGCAGCTTAGGTGGTCCGAGACTAGCGGGGAGTACAGATACGCAGTATTTT. This sequence encodes CASSLGGPRLAGSTDTQYF.

The chain recombines TRBV5-1 with TRBJ2-1, with D possibly TRBD1 on 7 matching bases. Germline V lookup: CDR1 SGHRS, CDR2 YFSETQ. The CDR3 has 16 amino acids. V gave up 1 base and J gave up 11 bases, with 22 bases separating them. The CDR3 DNA reads as TGCGCCAGCAGCTTGAGGGGTGGCGGGACAGCCCCTAAGCAGTTCTTC. This encodes CASSLRGGGTAPKQFF. The variable domain in full, completed from reference TRBV5-1 and TRBJ2-1, reads KAGVTQTPRYLIKTRGQQVTLSCSPISGHRSVSWYQQTPGQGLQFLFEYFSETQRNKGNFPGRFSGRQFSNSRSEMNVSTLELGDSALYLCASSLRGGGTAPKQFFGPGTRLTVL.

V is TRBV28 and J is TRBJ1-2, with 7 bases lining up with TRBD1. The CDR3 extends over 15 amino acids. Germline trimming cut 6 bases from V and 2 bases from J; bases unmatched to any gene: 9. Per the germline V gene, CDR1 is MDHEN and CDR2 is SYDVKM. The CDR3 DNA is TGTGCCAGCAGAGCTGCCGGGACAGAGAACTATGGCTACACCTTC. This translates into CASRAAGTENYGYTF.

The chain carries TRBV19 and TRBJ1-1; perhaps TRBD1 as D (6 bases). The CDR3 consists of 13 residues. Germline values: CDR1 LNHDA, CDR2 SQIVND (reference sequence). Trimming took 7 bases from V and 1 from J, leaving 10 bases between them. CDR3 DNA: TGTGCCAGTATCCCGGACAGGAACACTGAAGCTTTCTTT. Amino acid sequence: CASIPDRNTEAFF.

This clone has just a few counts. The rearrangement links TRBV19 to TRBJ1-3; D is undetermined. Germline-derived CDR1 and CDR2 are LNHDA and SQIVND (reference sequence). Trimming pared 4 bases from V and 0 bases from J, leaving 10 bases between. The CDR3 has 15 amino acids. CDR3 sequence (DNA): TGTGCCAGTAGTAGGAGGACGGACTCTGGAAACACCATATATTTT. Encoded protein: CASSRRTDSGNTIYF.

The rearrangement uses TRBV18 and TRBJ1-4, with unresolved D. The CDR3 consists of 18 residues. V dropped 3 bases and J dropped 8 bases, with 25 bases sitting between them. CDR1 is KGHSH and CDR2 is LQKENI in the germline V gene. CDR3 residues: CASSPAWLLYTSGEKLFF. The CDR3 DNA reads TGTGCCAGCTCACCGGCTTGGCTGTTATATACTTCGGGGGAAAAACTGTTTTTT.

V gene TRBV30 combines with J gene TRBJ2-5; D unclear. The CDR3 is 14 amino acids. CDR1 and CDR2 from the germline V gene are GTSNPN and SVGIG (reference sequence). Trimming left V 0 bases short and J 4 bases short, with 12 bases between. DNA of the CDR3: TGTGCCTGGAGTGTCCCCCCCGGTCCAGAGACCCAGTACTTC. Protein sequence: CAWSVPPGPETQYF.

There are a few counts of this clone. The rearrangement joins TRBV6-6 to TRBJ2-7; the match to TRBD2 covers 12 bases. V lost 6 bases and J lost 0; bases outside the gene matches: 12. CDR1 and CDR2 from the germline V gene are MNHNY and SVGAGI (reference sequence). The CDR3 is 18 amino acids. CDR3: CASSRGLAGPQSSYEQYF. CDR3 DNA sequence: TGTGCCAGCAGCCGAGGACTAGCGGGGCCTCAGAGCTCCTACGAGCAGTACTTC.

The gene calls are TRBV5-4 and TRBJ2-5; D perhaps matches TRBD2 (5 bases). This CDR3 contains 15 residues. Deletions cut 0 bases from V and 1 base from J, with 10 bases between. CDR1 and CDR2 (germline): SGHNT, YYREEE (reference sequence). CDR3 amino acids: CASSLVSGIQETQYF. The DNA of the CDR3 is TGTGCCAGCAGCTTGGTTTCCGGGATCCAAGAGACCCAGTACTTC.

This chain connects TRBV6-1 to TRBJ1-2; 11 bases are a match to TRBD1. The CDR3 runs to 15 residues. V shed 2 bases, J shed 4 bases, and the junction held 3 bases outside the gene matches. Germline V gives CDR1 MNHNS, CDR2 SASEGT. The DNA of the CDR3 is TGTGCCAGCAGTGAAAGGACAGGGGGCACCTATGGCTACACCTTC. Translation gives CASSERTGGTYGYTF.

This chain links TRBV7-2 with TRBJ2-7, with 7 bases fitting TRBD1. Germline V gene sequence: CDR1 SGHTA, CDR2 FQGNSA. The trim removed 1 base at V and 0 bases at J, leaving 3 bases unmatched. The CDR3 is made up of 15 amino acids. The CDR3 loop reads CASSLVGQTSYEQYF. CDR3 in DNA: TGTGCCAGCAGCTTAGTGGGACAGACCTCCTACGAGCAGTACTTC.

The chain joins TRBV4-2 to TRBJ1-3; tentatively, D is TRBD1 (5 bases). V dropped 0 bases and J dropped 4 bases, with 16 bases sitting between them. The CDR3 is 17 amino acids. Germline CDR1 is LGHNA and CDR2 is YNFKEQ. In DNA, the CDR3 is TGTGCCAGCAGCCAAGATCCGGGCAGGGCTTACGGAAACACCATATATTTT. As protein: CASSQDPGRAYGNTIYF.

The table lists this clone with a few counts. This chain uses TRBV7-2 with TRBJ2-7; tentative D call: TRBD1 (6 bases). V lost 1 base and J lost 5, with 9 bases in between. This CDR3 has 13 amino acids. CDR1 SGHTA and CDR2 FQGNSA come from the germline V gene. In nucleotides, the CDR3 is TGTGCCAGCAGCTTAGTAACAGGGAACGAGCAGTACTTC. It encodes CASSLVTGNEQYF.

The chain is built from TRBV7-2 and TRBJ1-2, with TRBD1 matching 7 bases. The V gene end was trimmed by 6 bases and the J gene end by 1 base; junction bases not matched to a gene: 5. Germline V CDR1 and CDR2: SGHTA, FQGNSA. The CDR3 totals 14 residues. The CDR3 coding sequence is TGTGCCAGCAGTTGGGACAGCAATAACTATGGCTACACCTTC. Its translation: CASSWDSNNYGYTF.

J is TRBJ1-6 and V is TRBV6-4; possibly TRBD1 for D (5 bases). Between the trimmed V and J ends, which lost 6 bases and 0 bases, there was a span of 9 bases. Germline loops: CDR1 MRHNA, CDR2 SNTAGT. The CDR3 runs to 15 residues. The CDR3 nucleotides are TGTGCCAGCAGACAGGAGAGCTCCTATAATTCACCCCTCCACTTT. Translation gives CASRQESSYNSPLHF.

This clone was counted a few times. At the DNA level, this CDR3 is encoded by other sequences in the same sample as well. The rearrangement uses TRBV24-1 and TRBJ1-4; D uncertain. CDR1 KGHDR and CDR2 SFDVKD come from the germline V gene. Trimming left V 3 bases short and J 8 bases short, with 3 bases between. There are 11 residues in the CDR3. The DNA of the CDR3 is TGTGCCACCAGTGATGAGGAAAAACTGTTTTTT. This codes for CATSDEEKLFF.

The chain has TRBV11-2 and TRBJ1-1; possibly TRBD1 for D (6 bases). The CDR3 contains 14 residues. CDR1 is SGHAT and CDR2 is FQNNGV in the germline V gene. Between the trimmed V and J ends, which lost 5 bases and 1 base, there was a span of 11 bases. CDR3 bases: TGTGCCAGCAGCCGAGACAGGTCGAACACTGAAGCTTTCTTT. Translating it yields CASSRDRSNTEAFF. Full variable domain (rest looked up from reference TRBV11-2 and TRBJ1-1): EAGVAQSPRYKIIEKRQSVAFWCNPISGHATLYWYQQILGQGPKLLIQFQNNGVVDDSQLPKDRFSAERLKGVDSTLKIQPAKLEDSAVYLCASSRDRSNTEAFFGQGTRLTVV.

CDR3 amino acids: CASSSMDSTGELFF. The CDR3 bases are TGTGCCAGCAGCTCCATGGACAGCACCGGGGAGCTGTTTTTT. This chain uses TRBV11-3 with TRBJ2-2; D is possibly TRBD1 (6 bases). The CDR3 loop spans 14 amino acids. V shed 4 bases and J shed 4 bases, with 10 bases lying between them. CDR1 is SGHNT, CDR2 YENEEA, per germline.

In its sample, this clone was seen once. The chain joins TRBV18 to TRBJ2-5, with 7 bases identical to TRBD2. The CDR3 loop spans 17 amino acids. Germline CDR1 KGHSH, CDR2 LQKENI. V dropped 1 base and J dropped 5; count of bases not matched to a gene: 13. The CDR3 coding sequence is TGTGCCAGCTCACCACGCGTAGCGGGCCCAGAGGGGGAGACCCAGTACTTC. Encoded protein: CASSPRVAGPEGETQYF.

The gene calls are TRBV28 and TRBJ1-5; D remains ambiguous. Germline V lookup: CDR1 MDHEN, CDR2 SYDVKM. This CDR3 is 10 amino acids long. Trimming cost V 9 bases and J 6 bases, with 6 bases left between them. This CDR3 reads CARRCQPQHF. The CDR3 DNA is TGTGCCAGGAGGTGTCAGCCCCAGCATTTT.